Shown below are 32 T cell receptor beta chains from a single sample sequenced in a study of blood T cell repertoires in COVID-19 (dated by TCRdb to 2019 to 2021). The library relied on the immunoSEQ multiplex PCR assay. TCRdb's version of the immuneACCESS table is confined to in-frame rearrangements and falls short of the full clone set. An unresolved V gene accounts for under half of the shortfall where checked; the remainder is of unknown origin. The sample yields 120,000 to 150,000 clones; around 89% were counted once. Around 1.3% of the sample is held by the ten biggest clonotypes. Specimen: PBMCs or T cells enriched from blood (not recorded which). These receptors were taken from a woman aged 30 to 39 with acute COVID-19.

This clone was counted only a few times. The chain is built from TRBV7-9 and TRBJ1-4; D uncertain. V lost 4 bases and J lost 5, with 14 bases in between. CDR3 length: 15 residues. CDR1 is SEHNR and CDR2 is FQNEAQ in the germline V gene (reference sequence). This CDR3 is CASSSRGGWNEKLFF. The CDR3 DNA is TGTGCCAGCAGCTCCCGGGGAGGGTGGAATGAAAAACTGTTTTTT.

In its sample, this clone was seen once. The chain employs TRBV3-1 (or the pseudogene TRBV3-2) and TRBJ2-3, with D hard to call. Looked up from germline, CDR1 is LGHDT and CDR2 is YNNKEL (reference sequence). V lost 0 bases and J lost 4, with 11 bases in between. The CDR3 is 15 residues long. CDR3: CASSQDFLVSDTQYF. The CDR3 region has the DNA TGTGCCAGCAGCCAAGATTTCCTAGTCTCAGATACGCAGTATTTT.

The chain has TRBV9 and TRBJ2-2; 9 bases are a match to TRBD1. The trim removed 0 bases at V and 5 bases at J, leaving 2 bases unmatched. CDR3 length: 15 residues. Germline loops: CDR1 SGDLS, CDR2 YYNGEE. CDR3 sequence reads: CASSVETGGTGELFF. CDR3 sequence (DNA): TGTGCCAGCAGCGTAGAGACAGGGGGGACCGGGGAGCTGTTTTTT.

This chain connects TRBV5-1 to TRBJ1-6; 9 bases agree with TRBD1. The CDR3 has 14 residues. Germline V gene data show CDR1 as SGHRS and CDR2 as YFSETQ. Trimming cost V 4 bases and J 7 bases; bases outside gene matches: 3. CDR3 protein: CASSPGQGNSPLHF. CDR3 bases: TGCGCCAGCAGCCCAGGACAGGGGAATTCACCCCTCCACTTT.

This chain uses TRBV18 with TRBJ1-4; 11 positions match TRBD1. V lost 4 bases and J lost 8; bases outside the gene matches: 6. The germline V gene encodes CDR1 KGHSH and CDR2 LQKENI. The CDR3 sequence is 15 residues long. CDR3 sequence reads: CASSLGQGAGEKLFF. The CDR3 DNA reads TGTGCCAGCTCACTCGGACAGGGGGCTGGCGAAAAACTGTTTTTT.

This chain links TRBV20-1 with TRBJ1-1, with a possible D match to TRBD1 (5 bases). Per the germline V gene, CDR1 is DFQATT and CDR2 is SNEGSKA (reference sequence). This CDR3 spans 11 amino acids. The chain's CDR3 is CRKDTSTEAFF. In DNA, the CDR3 is TGCAGGAAGGACACCTCCACTGAAGCTTTCTTT.

The chain uses TRBV6-2 or TRBV6-3 and TRBJ1-5; 10 bases align to TRBD1. V shed 2 bases, J shed 12 bases, and the junction held 4 bases outside the gene matches. The CDR3 covers 13 residues. Germline V lookup: CDR1 MNHEY, CDR2 SVGEGT. The CDR3 here is CASSYQGTGDQHF. Written as DNA, the CDR3 is TGTGCCAGCAGTTACCAAGGGACAGGGGACCAGCATTTT.

The chain joins TRBV27 to TRBJ1-2; a weak D match, TRBD1 (5 bases). CDR3 length: 14 amino acids. Germline assignment: CDR1 MNHEY and CDR2 SMNVEV (reference sequence). Trimming took 6 bases from V and 2 from J, leaving 13 bases between them. CDR3 in amino acids: CASSRSTVNYGYTF. DNA of the CDR3: TGTGCCAGCAGCCGCTCGACAGTGAACTATGGCTACACCTTC.

This clone was observed once. The chain couples TRBV19 to TRBJ2-3, with 15 bases fitting TRBD2. CDR1 is LNHDA, CDR2 SQIVND, per germline (reference sequence). V lost 7 bases, J lost 1 base, and 6 bases stayed unmatched. This CDR3 is 17 amino acids long. The chain's CDR3 is CASTRTSGRVGTDTQYF. The CDR3 DNA is TGTGCCAGTACCCGGACTAGCGGGAGGGTCGGCACAGATACGCAGTATTTT.

This clone came up once. The V and J genes are TRBV5-1 and TRBJ2-2, with 9 nucleotides matching TRBD1. The length of the CDR3 is 14 residues. The trim removed 6 bases at V and 4 bases at J, leaving 4 bases unmatched. Looked up from germline, CDR1 is SGHRS and CDR2 is YFSETQ. The DNA of the CDR3 is TGCGCCAGCACTTTGACAGGGGGCACCGGGGAGCTGTTTTTT. Translating it yields CASTLTGGTGELFF.

This rearrangement joins TRBV2 to TRBJ1-3; 12 positions agree with TRBD1. With 6 bases clipped from V and 2 bases from J, the junction kept 2 bases outside the gene matches. The CDR3 is 15 residues long. From germline, CDR1 is SNHLY and CDR2 FYNNEI. Here the CDR3 reads CASRGDRGPGNTIYF. The CDR3 nucleotides read TGTGCCAGCAGAGGGGACAGGGGGCCTGGAAACACCATATATTTT.

V gene TRBV27 combines with J gene TRBJ2-3; D not resolved. Germline CDR1 MNHEY, CDR2 SMNVEV (reference sequence). Trimming stripped 0 bases from V and 2 bases from J, with 3 bases between. This CDR3 region has 13 residues. For the CDR3, the DNA is TGTGCCAGCAGTTTATCCCACACAGATACGCAGTATTTT. Amino acids: CASSLSHTDTQYF.

CDR3 nucleotides: TGTGCCAGCAGTCCAAGGACAGGGGGCGGTCTTCGTCGGGGCTACACCTTC. Protein sequence: CASSPRTGGGLRRGYTF. J is TRBJ1-2 and V is TRBV11-2; 11 bases fit TRBD1. The CDR3 extends over 17 amino acids. Germline V lookup: CDR1 SGHAT, CDR2 FQNNGV. V trimming: 6 bases; J trimming: 8 bases; junction bases outside the gene matches: 17.

The chain has TRBV5-1 and TRBJ2-3; unclear D gene. Trimming pared 4 bases from V and 0 bases from J, leaving 9 bases between. Germline V CDR1 and CDR2: SGHRS, YFSETQ. This CDR3 contains 14 residues. The chain's CDR3 is CASSATQSTDTQYF. The CDR3 DNA reads TGCGCCAGCAGCGCCACCCAGAGCACAGATACGCAGTATTTT.

V is TRBV4-1 and J is TRBJ2-3; 8 bases agree with TRBD1. The trim removed 4 bases at V and 0 bases at J, leaving 3 bases unmatched. Germline CDR1 reads MGHRA; CDR2 reads YSYEKL. This CDR3 comprises 15 residues. The CDR3 here is CASSPGQGSTDTQYF. DNA of the CDR3: TGCGCCAGCAGCCCCGGACAGGGAAGCACAGATACGCAGTATTTT.

This clone was counted a single time. This chain connects TRBV24-1 to TRBJ2-7; D might be TRBD1 (7 bases). Germline values: CDR1 KGHDR, CDR2 SFDVKD. V was clipped by 5 bases and J by 3 bases, with 10 bases between them. The CDR3 spans 13 residues. The CDR3 region is CATSGGDSYEQYF. The CDR3 DNA reads as TGTGCCACCAGTGGGGGGGACAGCTACGAGCAGTACTTC.

J is TRBJ2-3 and V is TRBV7-9, with 8 bases matching TRBD2. The germline V gene has CDR1 SEHNR and CDR2 FQNEAQ (reference sequence). The CDR3 extends over 19 amino acids. V trimming: 5 bases; J trimming: 2 bases; junction bases outside the gene matches: 18. CDR3 sequence: CASSLLSPSSGRLTDTQYF. CDR3 coding DNA: TGTGCCAGCAGCCTCCTTAGCCCCTCTAGCGGGCGCCTCACAGATACGCAGTATTTT.

This chain uses TRBV25-1 with TRBJ2-1, with TRBD1 identical over 9 bases. Germline CDR1 MGHDK, CDR2 SYGVNS. The CDR3 is made up of 16 amino acids. Unmatched junction bases numbered 5, after V lost 1 base and J lost 4 bases. The CDR3 reads CASSESDRGKYNEQFF. Written as DNA, the CDR3 is TGTGCCAGCAGTGAATCGGACAGGGGAAAATACAATGAGCAGTTCTTC.

The chain links TRBV30 to TRBJ2-7; 13 bases are shared with TRBD2. CDR1 is GTSNPN and CDR2 is SVGIG in the germline V gene (reference sequence). The J segment lost 7 bases and the V segment lost 0 bases, leaving 9 bases of the junction unmatched. This CDR3 is 16 amino acids long. Here the CDR3 DNA reads TGTGCCTGGAGTGTACTGGGACTAGCGGGGTCTCGGGAGCAGTACTTC. This translates into CAWSVLGLAGSREQYF.

This chain links TRBV6-6 with TRBJ2-3; no firm D call. Trimming removed 6 bases at V and 6 bases at J, with 13 bases between. The CDR3 consists of 13 residues. Per the germline V gene, CDR1 is MNHNY and CDR2 is SVGAGI (reference sequence). CDR3 loop: CASRESQADTQYF. CDR3 DNA sequence: TGTGCCAGCAGAGAGTCTCAGGCGGATACGCAGTATTTT.

The chain uses TRBV7-2 and TRBJ2-1; perhaps TRBD2 as D (6 bases). The V gene lost 4 bases and the J gene lost 9 bases, with 16 bases spanning the gap. In germline, CDR1 is SGHTA, CDR2 FQGNSA. The CDR3 is made up of 14 amino acids. The CDR3 loop is CASSSGLWVGEQFF. The CDR3 DNA reads as TGTGCCAGCAGCTCCGGACTATGGGTGGGTGAGCAGTTCTTC.

CDR3 nucleotides: TGTGCCAGCTCACCGGACAGAGCCTTCTACGAGCAGTACTTC. Translated, it gives CASSPDRAFYEQYF. V gene TRBV18 combines with J gene TRBJ2-7; D is possibly TRBD1 (6 bases). Germline CDR1 and CDR2: KGHSH and LQKENI. Trimming cost V 3 bases and J 3 bases, with 12 bases left between them. This CDR3 is built from 14 residues.

The V call is TRBV19, the J call TRBJ2-7; 9 nucleotides align to TRBD1. The CDR3 has 15 residues. Unmatched junction bases numbered 8, after V lost 5 bases and J lost 3 bases. Germline-derived CDR1 and CDR2 are LNHDA and SQIVND (reference sequence). CDR3 nucleotides: TGTGCCAGTAGTGGACCGGGACAGGGTCTCTACGAGCAGTACTTC. This codes for CASSGPGQGLYEQYF.

This clone is a singleton in its sample. The V gene is TRBV2, the J gene TRBJ1-1; D is undetermined. This CDR3 is built from 12 residues. V was pared by 2 bases and J by 8 bases, with 9 bases between. The germline gives CDR1 SNHLY, CDR2 FYNNEI. The CDR3 nucleotides are TGTGCCAGCAGTGAATCCGGCAGGGAAGCTTTCTTT. Its translation: CASSESGREAFF. The full variable domain, rest sourced from reference TRBV2 and TRBJ1-1, is EPEVTQTPSHQVTQMGQEVILRCVPISNHLYFYWYRQILGQKVEFLVSFYNNEISEKSEIFDDQFSVERPDGSNFTLKIRSTKLEDSAMYFCASSESGREAFFGQGTRLTVV.

The chain links TRBV11-1 to TRBJ2-1; D unresolved. The CDR3 loop spans 11 amino acids. Germline CDR1 and CDR2: SGHAT and FQDESV (reference sequence). The germline V and J ends were trimmed by 4 bases and 5 bases, with 3 bases remaining between them. CDR3 amino acids: CASSYNNEQFF. Here the CDR3 DNA reads TGTGCCAGCAGCTATAACAATGAGCAGTTCTTC.

Only a few counts were recorded for this clone. V is TRBV19 and J is TRBJ1-2; weak D call: TRBD1 (6 bases). Germline CDR1 and CDR2: LNHDA and SQIVND (reference sequence). V shed 11 bases and J shed 1 base, with 14 bases lying between them. CDR3 size: 13 residues. The CDR3 sequence: CASHRDINYGYTF. The CDR3 DNA reads as TGTGCCTCCCACCGGGACATTAACTATGGCTACACCTTC.

The V gene is TRBV28, the J gene TRBJ2-3; D perhaps matches TRBD2 (6 bases). The CDR3 covers 15 residues. Trimming cost V 8 bases and J 4 bases, with 19 bases left between them. Germline CDR1 MDHEN, CDR2 SYDVKM. The CDR3 DNA follows: TGTGCCAGCTATGAAGTCGGGGGAATCCCAGATACGCAGTATTTT. This gives the protein CASYEVGGIPDTQYF. The whole variable domain, filled in from reference TRBV28 and TRBJ2-3, reads DVKVTQSSRYLVKRTGEKVFLECVQDMDHENMFWYRQDPGLGLRLIYFSYDVKMKEKGDIPEGYSVSREKKERFSLILESASTNQTSMYLCASYEVGGIPDTQYFGPGTRLTVL.

The J gene is TRBJ1-1, the V gene TRBV7-2; 11 bases align to TRBD1. After removal of 5 bases from V and 6 bases from J, the junction contained 5 bases not matched to a gene. There are 14 residues in the CDR3. CDR1 and CDR2 (germline): SGHTA, FQGNSA. The CDR3 loop reads CASSRRDRGSEAFF. The CDR3 DNA is TGTGCCAGCAGCCGCCGGGACAGGGGGTCTGAAGCTTTCTTT.

This chain links TRBV4-3 with TRBJ2-3, with D hard to call. V shed 1 base and J shed 4 bases, with 6 bases lying between them. CDR1 and CDR2 (germline): LGHNA, YSLEER. This CDR3 comprises 13 residues. CDR3 bases: TGCGCCAGCAGCCAAGCGAGGTCAGATACGCAGTATTTT. Its translation: CASSQARSDTQYF.

V and J are TRBV28 and TRBJ2-3; weak D call: TRBD2 (6 bases). The CDR3 runs to 16 residues. The germline gives CDR1 MDHEN, CDR2 SYDVKM. Between the trimmed V and J ends, which lost 0 bases and 0 bases, there was a span of 10 bases. CDR3: CASSLWGEASTDTQYF. Here the CDR3 DNA reads TGTGCCAGCAGTTTATGGGGGGAGGCGAGCACAGATACGCAGTATTTT.

The gene calls are TRBV5-1 and TRBJ2-1, with TRBD1 as a possible D gene (6 bases). V gave up 4 bases and J gave up 3 bases, with 14 bases separating them. Germline V lookup: CDR1 SGHRS, CDR2 YFSETQ. CDR3 length equals 15 residues. CDR3 bases: TGCGCCAGCAGCCCGACAGGTGGCCACTACAATGAGCAGTTCTTC. Residues: CASSPTGGHYNEQFF.

The chain employs TRBV13 and TRBJ1-3, with D tentatively TRBD1 (6 bases). The CDR3 runs 15 residues. V lost 5 bases to trimming and J lost 4 bases, with 15 bases between them. CDR1 is PRHDT and CDR2 is FYEKMQ in the germline V gene (reference sequence). The CDR3 here is CASSPEQGSGNTIYF. CDR3 DNA sequence: TGTGCCAGCAGCCCGGAACAGGGCTCCGGAAACACCATATATTTT.